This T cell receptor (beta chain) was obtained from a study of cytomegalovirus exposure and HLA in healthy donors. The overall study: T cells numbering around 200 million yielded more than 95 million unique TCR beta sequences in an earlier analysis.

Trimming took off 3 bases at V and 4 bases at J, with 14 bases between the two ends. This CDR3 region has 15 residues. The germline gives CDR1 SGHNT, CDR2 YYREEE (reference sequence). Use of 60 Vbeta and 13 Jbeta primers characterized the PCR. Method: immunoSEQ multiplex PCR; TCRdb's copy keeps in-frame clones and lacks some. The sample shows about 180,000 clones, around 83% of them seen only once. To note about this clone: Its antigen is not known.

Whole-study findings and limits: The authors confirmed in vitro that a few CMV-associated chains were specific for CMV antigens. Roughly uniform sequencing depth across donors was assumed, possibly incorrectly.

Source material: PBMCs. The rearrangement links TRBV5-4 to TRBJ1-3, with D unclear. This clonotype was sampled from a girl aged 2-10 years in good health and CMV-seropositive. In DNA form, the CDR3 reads TGTGCCAGCAGCTCCGGACTTGGAAGGGGAAACACCATATATTTT. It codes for CASSSGLGRGNTIYF.